The next 21 T cell receptor beta chains were all read from a single sample in a study of CDR3 diversity in severe acne. TCRdb reanalysed the PCR reads using MiXCR and keeps one entry per CDR3 protein. Of about 76,000 distinct CDR3 sequences listed, 51% were seen once; the top ten hold approximately 14%. The sample was blood. These receptors came from a male donor in good health, without acne.

The gene calls are TRBV2 and TRBJ2-2, with D tentatively TRBD2 (7 bases). Per germline, CDR1 SNHLY and CDR2 FYNNEI. The CDR3 is made up of 13 amino acids. Trimming left V 6 bases short and J 7 bases short, with 12 bases between. CDR3 bases: TGTGCCAGCAGGAAGGGAGGGGGCGGGGAGCTGTTTTTT. Its translation is CASRKGGGGELFF.

The genes are TRBV13 and TRBJ2-3; 12 bases map to TRBD2. The CDR3 is made up of 17 amino acids. After removal of 0 bases from V and 3 bases from J, the junction contained 4 bases not matched to a gene. The V gene's germline CDR1 is PRHDT and CDR2 FYEKMQ (reference sequence). CDR3 nucleotide sequence: TGTGCCAGCAGCTTAGGGACTAGCGGGGGAGGAACAGATACGCAGTATTTT. It encodes CASSLGTSGGGTDTQYF.

The rearrangement links TRBV6-1 to TRBJ2-7; 10 bases agree with TRBD1. Germline assignment: CDR1 MNHNS and CDR2 SASEGT. This CDR3 spans 14 amino acids. J gave up 2 bases and V 3 bases, and 1 base lay outside the gene matches. This chain's CDR3 is CASSEGQGTYEQYF. The CDR3 DNA reads as TGTGCCAGCAGTGAGGGACAGGGGACCTACGAGCAGTACTTC.

At least ten counts were recorded for this clonotype. The V call is TRBV6-4, the J call TRBJ2-2; TRBD1 is a possible D gene (5 bases). The V and J ends lost 2 bases and 6 bases respectively, with 16 bases between them. Germline V CDR1 and CDR2: MRHNA, SNTAGT. The CDR3 extends over 16 amino acids. CDR3 nucleotide sequence: TGTGCCAGCAGTGACCATCCCGGACAAGAAGCCGGGGAGCTGTTTTTT. It is translated as CASSDHPGQEAGELFF.

This chain joins TRBV7-6 and TRBJ2-1, with 10 bases lining up with TRBD2. V was clipped by 2 bases and J by 9 bases; unmatched bases: 1. Germline-derived CDR1 and CDR2 are SGHVS and FNYEAQ. This CDR3 is built from 13 residues. CDR3 nucleotides: TGTGCCAGCAGCTTACTAGCGGGAGCTGAGCAGTTCTTC. Amino acids: CASSLLAGAEQFF.

This clonotype was picked up a small number of times. This chain joins TRBV24-1 and TRBJ2-1; 10 bases map to TRBD2. Trimming took 4 bases from V and 6 from J; bases not matched to a gene: 8. CDR3 length: 16 residues. Germline V CDR1 and CDR2: KGHDR, SFDVKD. The CDR3 DNA follows: TGTGCCACCAGTGAGTCCCTAGCGGGAGTTCCCAATGAGCAGTTCTTC. Amino acids: CATSESLAGVPNEQFF.

This chain joins TRBV15 and TRBJ2-7, with 9 nucleotides matching TRBD1. V dropped 3 bases and J dropped 1; count of bases not matched to a gene: 7. The CDR3 has 16 residues. Germline V CDR1 and CDR2: LNHNV, YYDKDF (reference sequence). CDR3 DNA: TGTGCCACCAGCAGCCCCGGGGACAGGGCTTCCTACGAGCAGTACTTC. Translation gives CATSSPGDRASYEQYF.

This clonotype was counted between two and nine times. A read error may produce the germline difference seen at one junction end. This rearrangement joins TRBV7-7 to TRBJ1-1; D remains ambiguous. Germline V gives CDR1 SSHAT, CDR2 FNYEAQ (reference sequence). The CDR3 runs 13 residues. Here the CDR3 reads CASSVDWDTEAFF. CDR3 sequence (DNA): TGTGCTAGCAGCGTGGATTGGGACACTGAAGCTTTCTTT.

Note on this clonotype: The junction shows a germline mismatch at one end, possibly a read error. The chain couples TRBV19 to TRBJ1-6, with D unresolved. The germline V gene has CDR1 LNHDA and CDR2 SQIVND (reference sequence). This CDR3 contains 18 residues. CDR3: CTSSESGFSALNNSPFHF. DNA for the CDR3: TGTACCAGCAGTGAATCAGGATTCTCGGCCCTGAATAATTCACCCTTCCACTTT.

Judged by abundance, this clonotype is medium-sized. The rearrangement joins TRBV29-1 to TRBJ1-1, with D unresolved. The CDR3 runs 13 residues. Trimming left V 5 bases short and J 2 bases short, with 12 bases between. Looked up from germline, CDR1 is SQVTM and CDR2 is ANQGSEA. CDR3 sequence (DNA): TGCAGCGTTCAGGAGGGTCGCAACACTGAAGCTTTCTTT. It yields the protein CSVQEGRNTEAFF.

Comments on this clonotype: The junction departs from germline at one end; a sequencing error may be responsible. The V and J genes are TRBV7-3 and TRBJ2-1, with a weak D call TRBD2 (5 bases). The length of the CDR3 is 13 residues. Germline CDR1 reads SGHTA; CDR2 reads FQGTGA. For the CDR3, the DNA is TGCGCCAGCAGCTTAGGCACTAGGAATGAGCAGTCCTTC. Translation gives CASSLGTRNEQSF.

This sequence joins TRBV4-1 and TRBJ2-2, with D unclear. This CDR3 contains 14 residues. Trimming cost V 3 bases and J 9 bases, with 14 bases left between them. Germline CDR1 and CDR2: MGHRA and YSYEKL. The CDR3 spells CASSQFSKKRELFF. The CDR3 coding sequence is TGCGCCAGCAGCCAGTTTAGCAAGAAAAGGGAGCTGTTTTTT.

Comment on this clonotype: This is likely a read error, given that the CDR3 carries no conserved phenylalanine or tryptophan at its end. The rearrangement joins TRBV29-1 to TRBJ2-7; D tentatively fits TRBD1 or TRBD2 (5 bases each). The germline V gene encodes CDR1 SQVTM and CDR2 ANQGSEA. The length of the CDR3 is 11 residues. CDR3 protein: CSVVGDHEQYS. The CDR3 nucleotides are TGCAGTGTTGTTGGGGACCACGAGCAGTACTCT.

The chain employs TRBV7-3 and TRBJ2-7, with D tentatively TRBD2 (6 bases). The CDR3 runs 14 residues. The V gene lost 4 bases and the J gene lost 6 bases, with 16 bases spanning the gap. Per germline, CDR1 SGHTA and CDR2 FQGTGA. CDR3 DNA sequence: TGTGCCAGCAGCTCTCCCGGTGGGGGGTTCGAGCAGTACTTC. The encoded protein is CASSSPGGGFEQYF.

The chain recombines TRBV7-6 with TRBJ2-3; TRBD2 matches 8 bases. The germline V gene has CDR1 SGHVS and CDR2 FNYEAQ. CDR3 length: 16 residues. The trim removed 5 bases at V and 3 bases at J, leaving 10 bases unmatched. CDR3 residues: CASSPRAGEGTDTQYF. As DNA, the CDR3 is TGTGCCAGCAGCCCACGAGCGGGAGAAGGTACAGATACGCAGTATTTT.

This clonotype has more than one count but fewer than ten. This chain connects TRBV5-5 to TRBJ2-7, with D uncertain. The CDR3 is 13 residues long. Per germline, CDR1 SGHKS and CDR2 YYEKEE (reference sequence). Between the trimmed V and J ends, which lost 0 bases and 3 bases, there was a span of 7 bases. CDR3 nucleotides: TGTGCCAGCAGCTTGGGCATGTACTACGAGCAGTACTTC. The encoded protein is CASSLGMYYEQYF.

CDR3 in amino acids: CSARAGQYNSPLHF. The DNA of the CDR3 is TGCAGTGCTAGGGCAGGGCAATATAATTCACCCCTCCACTTT. This rearrangement joins TRBV20-1 to TRBJ1-6; the D gene is possibly TRBD1 (5 bases). This CDR3 has 14 amino acids. Germline assignment: CDR1 DFQATT and CDR2 SNEGSKA (reference sequence). V lost 3 bases and J 4 bases, leaving 10 bases between the germline ends.

This clonotype was detected a few times. The DNA for the CDR3 is TGTGCCAGCAGCTCCCGAGTGGCGGGCCCCTACGAGCAGTACTTC. It translates to CASSSRVAGPYEQYF. The genes are TRBV7-2 and TRBJ2-7; D may be TRBD2 (5 bases). The V end was cut by 4 bases, the J end by 2 bases, with 15 bases between. CDR3 length: 15 amino acids. Germline loops: CDR1 SGHTA, CDR2 FQGNSA.

This clonotype has only a few counts. The chain couples TRBV19 to TRBJ1-1, with D maybe TRBD1 (5 bases). CDR1 is LNHDA, CDR2 SQIVND, per germline (reference sequence). The CDR3 has 13 residues. The V and J ends lost 4 bases and 3 bases respectively, with 9 bases between them. As DNA, the CDR3 is TGTGCCAGTAGTAACACGGGGGACACTGAAGCTTTCTTT. It encodes CASSNTGDTEAFF.

The chain is built from TRBV7-6 and TRBJ2-5; 10 nucleotides agree with TRBD2. The CDR3 contains 15 residues. Germline CDR1 SGHVS, CDR2 FNYEAQ. Trimming at V came to 3 bases and at J to 5 bases, leaving 6 bases not matched to a gene. The CDR3 DNA is TGTGCCAGCAGCTTGAGCGGGAGGGCCCAGGAGACCCAGTACTTC. It is translated as CASSLSGRAQETQYF.

V gene TRBV5-1 combines with J gene TRBJ2-7; D is uncertain. V was clipped by 0 bases and J by 0 bases, with 10 bases between them. The CDR3 has 15 residues. Germline V gene lookup returns CDR1 SGHRS and CDR2 YFSETQ. For the CDR3, the DNA is TGCGCCAGCAGCTTGGGGGCAGTCGTCTCCTACGAGCAGTACTTC. Protein: CASSLGAVVSYEQYF.